The entry below gives a single T cell receptor (beta chain) sequence along with its context. The target of this receptor is not known. The record has no base qualities; no much larger clone is one base away. The data were taken from a study of T cell repertoires in cytomegalovirus infection (dated by TCRdb to the late 2010s). For context, the study as a whole: Because public TCR beta signatures pointed to carriage of CMV infection together with the matching HLA type, the HLA type of each donor mattered for the analysis. Results the study describes overall, beyond this receptor: In both this cohort and an independent cohort of more than 350 donors, the cumulative frequency of public TCR beta family members distinguished carriers of CMV infection plus the relevant HLA type. The ex vivo response was dominated by HLA-C-restricted CMV-specific TCR beta clonotypes, which also provided the single most frequent clonotype in two of eight donors.

TCRdb lists the instrument as Illumina HiSeq 1500. TCRdb reprocessed the public reads (quality trimming at Q25 with fastp, clone calling with MiXCR) and kept in-frame beta chains. Rows with a matching CDR3 protein are joined into one entry that keeps the most common DNA and genes. This sample comprises approximately 70,000 distinct CDR3 sequences, approximately 22% of them detected only once. The ten top clones hold roughly 80% of the sample. Material: PBMCs, sequenced either directly or after in vitro stimulation (not recorded which). This clonotype was sampled from a human donor in good health (CMV status not recorded). Some clones in this sample may be carry-over from other donors' samples.

The CDR3 in this case is CAWSVLDVIEQFF. In nucleotide form, the sequence is TGTGCCTGGAGTGTATTGGATGTGATTGAGCAGTTCTTC. The V and J genes are TRBV30 and TRBJ2-1; confidence is insufficient to name the D gene. CDR1 and CDR2 are read off the germline V gene (reference sequence) as GTSNPN and SVGIG. The CDR3 holds 13 amino acids from the cysteine to the phenylalanine. Of all the DNA, just the CDR3 is kept, 39 bases in frame from base 1. V is shortened by 0 bases, J by 9 bases, and the region joining them spans 12 bases. The full variable domain, with segments outside the CDR3 supplied by the reference TRBV30 and TRBJ2-1 proteins, appears as SQTIHQWPATLVQPVGSPLSLECTVEGTSNPNLYWYRQAAGRGLQLLFYSVGIGQISSEVPQNLSASRPQDRQFILSSKKLLLSDSGFYLCAWSVLDVIEQFFGPGTRLTVL.